Presented here are 26 T cell receptor beta chains from one specimen sequenced in a study of blood T cells in healthy people across ages. Primers used in a second PCR of about 7 to 11 cycles were a sample-barcoded 5' primer and a J-beta primer mix. One entry per CDR3 protein results from TCRdb running MiXCR on the 5' RACE reads. The data hold approximately 1,700,000 distinct CDR3 sequences, with about two fifths observed a single time. Sequences were obtained from blood. Source of these receptors: a human donor in good health.

The V gene is TRBV5-1, the J gene TRBJ2-1; 10 bases line up with TRBD2. Germline CDR1 and CDR2: SGHRS and YFSETQ. V gave up 0 bases and J gave up 8 bases; unmatched junction bases: 5. This CDR3 has 15 residues. In DNA, the CDR3 is TGCGCCAGCAGCTTGGGAAGCGGGGGGGCCGATGAGCAGTTCTTC. Amino acid sequence: CASSLGSGGADEQFF.

The chain joins TRBV20-1 to TRBJ1-2, with 10 bases matching TRBD1. The V and J ends lost 3 bases and 3 bases, in that order; junction bases with no gene match: 16. The length of the CDR3 is 18 residues. Germline CDR1 and CDR2: DFQATT and SNEGSKA (reference sequence). The CDR3 DNA sequence: TGCAGTGCTAGTCCCTTTCTCCCGGGACAGGGGTCCTACTATGGCTACACCTTC. Its protein is CSASPFLPGQGSYYGYTF.

The V call is TRBV27, the J call TRBJ1-5; D remains ambiguous. CDR3 size: 13 residues. Per germline, CDR1 MNHEY and CDR2 SMNVEV (reference sequence). Deletions cut 2 bases from V and 6 bases from J, with 8 bases between. CDR3 in DNA: TGTGCCAGCAGTTTAGGGGTGCGTCAGCCCCAGCATTTT. It specifies CASSLGVRQPQHF.

The J gene is TRBJ1-1, the V gene TRBV29-1; D is unclear. The CDR3 length is 12 residues. V lost 7 bases, J lost 4 bases, and 13 bases lay in between. The germline V gene has CDR1 SQVTM and CDR2 ANQGSEA. DNA for the CDR3: TGCAGCGCCTATCCAGGAAGCACTGAAGCTTTCTTT. Protein sequence: CSAYPGSTEAFF.

This CDR3 reads CASRVLVGETQYF. The CDR3 DNA reads TGTGCCAGCAGAGTCCTCGTGGGGGAGACCCAGTACTTC. The chain uses TRBV27 and TRBJ2-5; the D is unclear. The ends were cut back, 6 bases at V and 5 bases at J, with 13 bases in the middle. CDR1 is MNHEY and CDR2 is SMNVEV in the germline V gene (reference sequence). This CDR3 is built from 13 residues.

A note on this clonotype: At one end the junction does not follow the germline gene, possibly because of a read error. V is TRBV12-3 or TRBV12-4 and J is TRBJ2-1; TRBD1 might be the D (5 bases). The CDR3 is made up of 13 amino acids. CDR3 nucleotide sequence: TGTGCCGGCAGGAATGGGGCCTACAATGAGCGGTTCTTC. Its protein product is CAGRNGAYNERFF.

This clonotype was detected only a few times. The chain employs TRBV4-3 and TRBJ2-5; TRBD2 aligns across 8 bases. The CDR3 has 15 amino acids. V shed 2 bases, J shed 5 bases, and the junction held 7 bases outside the gene matches. Germline assignment: CDR1 LGHNA and CDR2 YSLEER. In nucleotides, the CDR3 is TGCGCCAGCAGCCAAACGAGCGGGAGAGGGGAGACCCAGTACTTC. Its protein is CASSQTSGRGETQYF.

The sample holds one count of this clonotype. A junction boundary mismatches the germline segment, possibly from a read error. The V and J genes are TRBV20-1 and TRBJ1-2, with 10 bases identical to TRBD1. Germline V CDR1 and CDR2: DFQATT, SNEGSKA (reference sequence). This CDR3 is built from 14 residues. CDR3 sequence: CSTRTDRGNYGYTF. The CDR3 nucleotides are TGCAGTACTAGAACGGACAGGGGGAACTATGGCTACACCTTC.

This clonotype turned up a few times. The rearrangement uses TRBV5-1 and TRBJ2-5, with no clear D. Germline assignment: CDR1 SGHRS and CDR2 YFSETQ. The CDR3 runs 13 residues. Deletions cut 2 bases from V and 3 bases from J, with 8 bases between. The CDR3 loop is CASSFDGKETQYF. The DNA of the CDR3 is TGCGCCAGCAGCTTCGACGGCAAAGAGACCCAGTACTTC.

The CDR3 loop is CSAYSRDRVFYEQYF. The CDR3, as DNA: TGCAGTGCCTACTCCCGGGACAGGGTTTTCTACGAGCAGTACTTC. This chain joins TRBV20-1 and TRBJ2-4; 9 positions match TRBD1. The J call may be wrong; the DNA end is better matched by TRBJ2-7. The CDR3 loop spans 15 amino acids. CDR1 is DFQATT, CDR2 SNEGSKA, per germline (reference sequence).

This clonotype was seen a handful of times. The gene calls are TRBV27 and TRBJ2-3, with D uncertain. The CDR3 is 13 residues long. V lost 4 bases and J lost 6, with 11 bases in between. Germline-derived CDR1 and CDR2 are MNHEY and SMNVEV (reference sequence). For the CDR3, the DNA is TGTGCCAGCAGTTCCCAGCGTATTGATACGCAGTATTTT. Its protein is CASSSQRIDTQYF.

Only a few counts were recorded for this clonotype. This sequence joins TRBV12-3 or TRBV12-4 and TRBJ2-1; 12 bases align to TRBD2. The CDR3 spans 17 residues. J lost 1 base, V lost 4 bases, and 5 bases had no gene match. CDR3 sequence: CASSSLAGGPSYNEQFF. The DNA for the CDR3 is TGTGCCAGCAGTTCGCTAGCGGGGGGGCCTTCCTACAATGAGCAGTTCTTC.

The J gene is TRBJ1-2, the V gene TRBV5-1, with TRBD1 matching over 9 bases. The CDR3 is 14 amino acids. Germline CDR1 is SGHRS and CDR2 is YFSETQ. J gave up 6 bases and V 4 bases, and 7 bases lay outside the gene matches. The CDR3 DNA sequence: TGCGCCAGCAGCCCGGGACAGGGTGGCGATGGCTACACCTTC. It encodes CASSPGQGGDGYTF.

This clonotype was observed once. J is TRBJ2-7 and V is TRBV2; no firm D call. Germline assignment: CDR1 SNHLY and CDR2 FYNNEI. The V end lost 6 bases, the J end lost 5 bases, and 20 bases lay between the germline ends. This CDR3 comprises 15 residues. The CDR3, as DNA: TGTGCCAGCAGGAACCGGTCCCGGCACCTCCACGAGCAGTACTTC. As protein: CASRNRSRHLHEQYF. Together with reference TRBV2 and TRBJ2-7, the CDR3 gives the full variable domain: EPEVTQTPSHQVTQMGQEVILRCVPISNHLYFYWYRQILGQKVEFLVSFYNNEISEKSEIFDDQFSVERPDGSNFTLKIRSTKLEDSAMYFCASRNRSRHLHEQYFGPGTRLTVT.

The gene calls are TRBV10-3 and TRBJ1-1, with 7 bases fitting TRBD1. The germline CDR1 and CDR2 sequences are ENHRY and SYGVKD. This CDR3 spans 16 amino acids. Germline trimming cut 4 bases from V and 1 base from J; bases unmatched to any gene: 9. CDR3 in DNA: TGTGCCATCAGTGCTGACAGGGAAGGAACGAACACTGAAGCTTTCTTT. It encodes CAISADREGTNTEAFF.

With respect to this clonotype: A junction end diverges from the germline sequence, so it may reflect a read error. CDR3 DNA sequence: TGTGCCGGCAGCCCCCAGGGGGCCCAGGTTAATGGCTACACCTTC. Protein product: CAGSPQGAQVNGYTF. The chain is built from TRBV5-6 and TRBJ1-2; 8 bases agree with TRBD1. This CDR3 has 15 residues. Germline-derived CDR1 and CDR2 are SGHDT and YYEEEE.

This clonotype was seen a few times. The V and J genes are TRBV28 and TRBJ2-7, with 10 bases that match TRBD2. The ends lost 8 bases at V and 3 bases at J; junction bases unmatched: 10. CDR1 and CDR2 from the germline V gene are MDHEN and SYDVKM. The length of the CDR3 is 15 residues. CDR3 protein: CASDGASGGLYEQYF. The CDR3 bases are TGTGCCAGCGATGGGGCTAGCGGGGGACTCTACGAGCAGTACTTC.

As to this clonotype: Sequence at one end of the junction differs from germline and may be a read error. The chain employs TRBV5-4 and TRBJ2-5, with a possible D match to TRBD1 (6 bases). CDR1 is SGHNT and CDR2 is YYREEE in the germline V gene (reference sequence). The CDR3 length is 13 residues. The CDR3 protein is CAGSLDSKETQYF. CDR3 in DNA: TGTGCCGGCAGCTTGGACAGTAAAGAGACCCAGTACTTC.

This clonotype has a handful of counts. The V and J genes are TRBV7-8 and TRBJ2-7, with 7 bases that match TRBD1. The junction had 5 bases not matched to a gene; V was cut back by 1 base and J by 2 bases. Germline V gene sequence: CDR1 SGHVS, CDR2 FQNEAQ. The CDR3 is made up of 15 amino acids. The CDR3 DNA follows: TGTGCCAGCAGCTTAGGCCGGGACAGACCCTACGAGCAGTACTTC. This codes for CASSLGRDRPYEQYF.

The sample holds a few counts of this clonotype. The gene calls are TRBV12-3 or TRBV12-4 and TRBJ2-7; perhaps TRBD1 as D (6 bases). The CDR3 is made up of 14 amino acids. The germline V and J ends were trimmed by 3 bases and 5 bases, with 14 bases remaining between them. Here the CDR3 reads CASSFSGYRDEQYF. The CDR3 DNA is TGTGCCAGCAGTTTTTCAGGGTACAGGGACGAGCAGTACTTC.

The V and J genes are TRBV25-1 and TRBJ2-3; 7 bases are shared with TRBD2. Germline V gene data show CDR1 as MGHDK and CDR2 as SYGVNS. The CDR3 spans 15 residues. The V and J ends lost 0 bases and 5 bases, in that order; junction bases with no gene match: 5. The CDR3 reads CASSEYKERGDTQYF. The CDR3 nucleotides are TGTGCCAGCAGTGAATATAAGGAGCGGGGAGATACGCAGTATTTT.

This clonotype was seen more than once but under ten times. This sequence joins TRBV12-3 or TRBV12-4 and TRBJ2-5, with a weak D call TRBD1 (5 bases). The CDR3 is 12 residues long. The V end was cut by 7 bases, the J end by 5 bases, with 11 bases between. DNA for the CDR3: TGTGCCAGCACCCCAGGGAAGGAGACCCAGTACTTC. Translating gives CASTPGKETQYF.

This clonotype was counted only a few times. This chain connects TRBV24-1 to TRBJ2-1, with 10 bases that match TRBD2. Per the germline V gene, CDR1 is KGHDR and CDR2 is SFDVKD. Trimming at V came to 7 bases and at J to 7 bases, leaving 6 bases not matched to a gene. This CDR3 is 14 amino acids long. In DNA form, the CDR3 reads TGTGCCACCAGCGTAGCGGGGGGAGGGAATGAGCAGTTCTTC. This gives the protein CATSVAGGGNEQFF.

The V and J genes are TRBV5-1 and TRBJ2-7; no clear D gene. The germline V gene has CDR1 SGHRS and CDR2 YFSETQ. V was shortened by 4 bases and J by 3 bases, with 17 bases between the two germline ends. The CDR3 is 15 residues long. The CDR3 DNA reads TGCGCCAGCAGCCCTGAAGCGACGGCCCTCTACGAGCAGTACTTC. This encodes CASSPEATALYEQYF.

The chain uses TRBV15 and TRBJ1-5; perhaps TRBD1 as D (5 bases). CDR3 length: 16 amino acids. CDR1 is LNHNV and CDR2 is YYDKDF in the germline V gene (reference sequence). Trimming left V 0 bases short and J 9 bases short, with 18 bases between. This chain's CDR3 is CATSRDGAPSSRPQHF. The CDR3 DNA reads TGTGCCACCAGCAGAGATGGGGCCCCAAGCAGTCGGCCCCAGCATTTT.

This clonotype was seen a handful of times. This chain links TRBV24-1 with TRBJ2-7; 7 bases fit TRBD1. V lost 2 bases and J lost 2; bases outside the gene matches: 5. CDR3 length: 15 residues. CDR1 KGHDR and CDR2 SFDVKD come from the germline V gene. The CDR3 DNA is TGTGCCACCAGTGATTCTCCAGGGGGAACCTACGAGCAGTACTTC. Its protein product is CATSDSPGGTYEQYF.